A selection of T cell receptor beta chains follows, all from one sample in a study of blood T cell repertoires in COVID-19. Generated by immunoSEQ multiplex PCR, the TCRdb table keeps only in-frame clones and is missing some. In the table there are around 100,000 clones, 85% of which are singletons. Source material: peripheral blood. These TCRs come from a human donor in a cohort sampled during active COVID-19. Both conserved end residues are part of each CDR3. D genes are given only for firm matches. A row's size may be missing; if present it is once, few, many or a size class.

v_gene,j_gene,abundance,d_gene,CDR3aa,CDR3nt
TRBV28,TRBJ1-6,.,.,CASTPGQGPIGSPLHF,TGTGCCAGTACACCGGGACAAGGCCCCATTGGTTCACCCCTCCACTTT
TRBV10-2,TRBJ2-3,.,.,CASREPEATDTQYF,TGCGCCAGCAGAGAGCCAGAGGCCACAGATACGCAGTATTTT
TRBV7-9,TRBJ1-5,few,TRBD1,CASSFEGQGSQPQHF,TGTGCCAGCAGCTTTGAGGGACAGGGTAGTCAGCCCCAGCATTTT
TRBV10-3,TRBJ2-7,.,TRBD1,CAISESGQGGAYEQYF,TGTGCCATCAGTGAATCGGGACAGGGGGGAGCCTACGAGCAGTACTTC
TRBV27,TRBJ2-4,.,.,CASSFTGSSVKNIQYF,TGTGCCAGCAGTTTCACAGGGTCCTCCGTAAAAAACATTCAGTACTTC
TRBV4-1,TRBJ1-5,few,.,CASSLKESNQPQHF,TGCGCCAGCAGCCTCAAAGAGAGCAATCAGCCCCAGCATTTT
TRBV10-1,TRBJ2-3,.,TRBD2,CASSDFGTSGDTQYF,TGCGCCAGCAGTGACTTTGGGACTAGCGGAGATACGCAGTATTTT
TRBV19,TRBJ1-6,.,.,CASSITAVGGSNSPLHF,TGTGCCAGTAGTATTACGGCGGTTGGTGGTTCGAATTCACCCCTCCACTTT
TRBV5-1,TRBJ2-3,.,TRBD2,CASSLMRGATDTQYF,TGCGCCAGCAGCTTGATGCGGGGGGCCACAGATACGCAGTATTTT
TRBV20-1,TRBJ2-7,.,TRBD2,CSASPGLSAYEQYF,TGCAGTGCTAGTCCGGGACTAAGCGCCTACGAGCAGTACTTC
TRBV5-5,TRBJ1-2,.,TRBD1,CASSLTGSSYGYTF,TGTGCCAGCAGCCTGACAGGGAGCTCCTATGGCTACACCTTC
TRBV28,TRBJ1-5,few,TRBD1,CASSYTGGGQPQHF,TGTGCCAGCAGTTACACAGGGGGTGGTCAGCCCCAGCATTTT
TRBV5-5,TRBJ2-2,.,TRBD2,CASSSDGLAGFRTGELFF,TGTGCCAGCAGCTCGGATGGACTAGCGGGGTTTAGGACCGGGGAGCTGTTTTTT
TRBV5-4,TRBJ2-7,.,.,CASRGEKFLEQYF,TGTGCCAGCAGAGGAGAGAAATTCCTCGAGCAGTACTTC
TRBV2,TRBJ1-2,.,TRBD1,CASSGDSYGYTF,TGTGCCAGCAGTGGGGACAGCTATGGCTACACCTTC
TRBV11-2,TRBJ2-3,.,.,CASSRVAGNTDTQYF,TGTGCCAGCAGCAGGGTGGCAGGGAACACAGATACGCAGTATTTT
TRBV11-2,TRBJ2-2,.,.,CASSPQGIAGELFF,TGTGCCAGCAGCCCACAGGGAATCGCCGGGGAGCTGTTTTTT
TRBV7-3,TRBJ2-1,.,TRBD2,CASSLLAGGLPNEQFF,TGTGCCAGCAGCTTATTAGCGGGGGGCCTCCCGAATGAGCAGTTCTTC
TRBV15,TRBJ1-5,.,.,CATSREGGINQPQHF,TGTGCCACCAGCAGAGAAGGGGGAATCAATCAGCCCCAGCATTTT
TRBV18,TRBJ1-1,.,.,CASSGLGTEAFF,TGTGCCAGCTCAGGCCTTGGCACTGAAGCTTTCTTT
TRBV5-6,TRBJ2-1,.,TRBD1,CASSLTGGARIEQFF,TGTGCCAGCAGCTTGACAGGGGGCGCGAGAATTGAGCAGTTCTTC
TRBV6-5,TRBJ1-5,.,TRBD1,CASGQGSYNQPQHF,TGTGCCAGTGGACAGGGATCCTACAATCAGCCCCAGCATTTT
TRBV6-1,TRBJ2-3,few,.,CASSEVTDTQYF,TGTGCCAGCAGTGAAGTAACAGATACGCAGTATTTT
TRBV5-4,TRBJ1-5,few,.,CASNHPWGHINQPQHF,TGTGCCAGCAACCACCCCTGGGGGCATATCAATCAGCCCCAGCATTTT
TRBV5-1,TRBJ1-1,.,.,CASSFGGADTEAFF,TGCGCCAGCAGCTTTGGGGGGGCCGACACTGAAGCTTTCTTT
TRBV11-2,TRBJ2-4,.,.,CASSAGQAKNIQYF,TGTGCCAGCAGCGCCGGACAAGCCAAAAACATTCAGTACTTC
TRBV5-4,TRBJ2-1,once,.,CASSRLGASYNEQFF,TGTGCCAGCAGCCGCCTGGGGGCTTCATACAATGAGCAGTTCTTC
TRBV27,TRBJ1-3,.,.,CASSLSGTTGSGNTIYF,TGTGCCAGCAGTTTATCAGGCACGACAGGCTCTGGAAACACCATATATTTT
TRBV18,TRBJ1-5,.,TRBD1,CASSPVTGGQRNQPQHF,TGTGCCAGCTCACCAGTGACAGGGGGCCAGCGGAATCAGCCCCAGCATTTT
TRBV18,TRBJ2-2,.,TRBD2,CASSLGLADTGELFF,TGTGCCTCGTCCCTGGGACTAGCGGACACCGGGGAGCTGTTTTTT
TRBV19,TRBJ2-5,few,.,CASRGRGEGETQYF,TGTGCCAGTAGGGGCAGGGGAGAGGGCGAGACCCAGTACTTC
TRBV25-1,TRBJ1-2,.,.,CASSQGNGYTF,TGTGCCAGCAGCCAGGGGAATGGCTACACCTTC
TRBV2,TRBJ2-1,.,.,CASSPSESSYNEQFF,TGTGCCAGCAGTCCCTCGGAGAGCTCCTACAATGAGCAGTTCTTC
TRBV3-1/TRBV3-2,TRBJ2-1,.,.,CASSQVVGGDNEQFF,TGTGCCAGCAGCCAAGTCGTTGGAGGGGATAATGAGCAGTTCTTC
TRBV4-2,TRBJ1-4,.,TRBD1,CASSQELRGTGQEKLFF,TGTGCCAGCAGCCAAGAGCTGAGGGGGACAGGGCAAGAAAAACTGTTTTTT
TRBV5-1,TRBJ1-1,.,.,CASSLGRMGNTEAFF,TGCGCCAGCAGCTTGGGCAGGATGGGGAACACTGAAGCTTTCTTT